The 29 T cell receptor beta chains in this list originate from one sample, sequenced in a study of blood T cell repertoires in COVID-19. Using immunoSEQ multiplex PCR, the repertoire was profiled, and TCRdb retains in-frame clones only, with some absent. Among roughly 74,000 clones listed, 84% were seen once. The sample comprised peripheral blood. These receptors came from a man aged 70-80 years with acute or convalescent COVID-19.

This clone was counted only a few times. This chain joins TRBV2 and TRBJ1-3, with D perhaps TRBD1 (6 bases). Trimming removed 6 bases at V and 2 bases at J, with 17 bases between. From germline, CDR1 is SNHLY and CDR2 FYNNEI. The CDR3 covers 16 residues. The CDR3 protein is CASRALTGQAGNTIYF. The CDR3 DNA reads as TGTGCCAGCAGAGCGTTAACAGGGCAGGCTGGAAACACCATATATTTT. The whole variable domain, remainder taken from reference TRBV2 and TRBJ1-3, is EPEVTQTPSHQVTQMGQEVILRCVPISNHLYFYWYRQILGQKVEFLVSFYNNEISEKSEIFDDQFSVERPDGSNFTLKIRSTKLEDSAMYFCASRALTGQAGNTIYFGEGSWLTVV.

The CDR3 is CASAHGRSSYEQYF. The CDR3 DNA reads TGTGCTAGTGCCCATGGTAGGAGCTCCTACGAGCAGTACTTC. The chain employs TRBV12-5 and TRBJ2-7; no reliable D call. Trimming stripped 7 bases from V and 0 bases from J, with 13 bases between. Germline V lookup: CDR1 LGHNT, CDR2 FRNRAP. This CDR3 is 14 amino acids long.

The V gene is TRBV15, the J gene TRBJ2-3, with TRBD2 matching 12 bases. Unmatched junction bases numbered 6, after V lost 4 bases and J lost 4 bases. This CDR3 region has 16 residues. CDR1 is LNHNV, CDR2 YYDKDF, per germline (reference sequence). CDR3 loop: CATSTRLAGVADTQYF. CDR3 nucleotides: TGTGCCACCAGCACCAGACTAGCGGGAGTTGCAGATACGCAGTATTTT.

The rearrangement links TRBV5-5 to TRBJ1-1; possible D gene TRBD1, 5 bases. Trimming removed 3 bases at V and 4 bases at J, with 10 bases between. Germline-derived CDR1 and CDR2 are SGHKS and YYEKEE (reference sequence). The CDR3 contains 13 residues. CDR3: CASSSTASTEAFF. CDR3 nucleotides: TGTGCCAGCAGCTCGACAGCGAGCACTGAAGCTTTCTTT.

The V and J genes are TRBV5-4 and TRBJ2-7; D is possibly TRBD2 (5 bases). Per germline, CDR1 SGHNT and CDR2 YYREEE (reference sequence). V lost 7 bases, J lost 4 bases, and 9 bases lay in between. The CDR3 sequence is 11 residues long. In DNA, the CDR3 is TGTGCCAGCTCTGACTATTACGAGCAGTACTTC. Its translation: CASSDYYEQYF.

The chain is built from TRBV9 and TRBJ2-1; TRBD1 matches at 7 bases. Trimming at V came to 4 bases and at J to 5 bases, leaving 9 bases not matched to a gene. This CDR3 has 15 residues. Germline values: CDR1 SGDLS, CDR2 YYNGEE. The CDR3 loop is CASSSRDRPNNEQFF. CDR3 in DNA: TGTGCCAGCAGCTCCCGGGACAGACCTAACAATGAGCAGTTCTTC.

The chain joins TRBV5-1 to TRBJ2-1, with TRBD1 identical over 10 bases. The germline V gene encodes CDR1 SGHRS and CDR2 YFSETQ. The CDR3 loop spans 15 amino acids. J gave up 4 bases and V 2 bases, and 3 bases lay outside the gene matches. DNA of the CDR3: TGCGCCAGCAGCTTCCGACAGGGGGCGTACAATGAGCAGTTCTTC. Residues: CASSFRQGAYNEQFF.

The CDR3 DNA reads as TGCGCCAGCAGCTTGGTTGACAGCTTGAACACTGAAGCTTTCTTT. Encoded protein: CASSLVDSLNTEAFF. The chain couples TRBV5-1 to TRBJ1-1, with a tentative D call TRBD1 (5 bases). The germline V gene encodes CDR1 SGHRS and CDR2 YFSETQ. V shed 0 bases and J shed 0 bases, with 9 bases lying between them. CDR3 length equals 15 residues.

V is TRBV7-2 and J is TRBJ2-1; 7 bases match TRBD1. Germline lookup yields CDR1 SGHTA and CDR2 FQGNSA. The CDR3 covers 14 residues. Unmatched junction bases numbered 5, after V lost 3 bases and J lost 6 bases. CDR3 in amino acids: CASSLNRGFNEQFF. The CDR3 DNA reads as TGTGCCAGCAGCTTGAACAGGGGTTTCAATGAGCAGTTCTTC.

The chain combines TRBV9 with TRBJ2-3, with 16 bases identical to TRBD2. The germline CDR1 and CDR2 sequences are SGDLS and YYNGEE. CDR3 length equals 18 residues. Trimming removed 0 bases from V and 6 bases from J; junction bases left unmatched: 7. In nucleotides, the CDR3 is TGTGCCAGCAGCGTAGAAGGGACTAGCGGGAGGGCCGGGGATACGCAGTATTTT. Its translation is CASSVEGTSGRAGDTQYF.

The J gene is TRBJ2-1, the V gene TRBV10-2, with 10 bases matching TRBD2. J gave up 3 bases and V 8 bases, and 4 bases lay outside the gene matches. The V gene's germline CDR1 is WSHSY and CDR2 SAAADI. There are 14 residues in the CDR3. CDR3: CASLLAGIYNEQFF. The CDR3 nucleotides read TGCGCCAGCCTACTAGCGGGAATCTACAATGAGCAGTTCTTC.

In this sample, this clone turned up once. V and J are TRBV28 and TRBJ1-2, with D possibly TRBD1 on 5 matching bases. Trimming took off 8 bases at V and 5 bases at J, with 12 bases between the two ends. CDR3 size: 12 residues. The germline gives CDR1 MDHEN, CDR2 SYDVKM. The CDR3 sequence: CASGTAFYGYTF. As DNA, the CDR3 is TGTGCCAGCGGGACTGCCTTTTATGGCTACACCTTC.

The chain uses TRBV3-1 (or the pseudogene TRBV3-2) and TRBJ2-2; D remains unclear. Germline values: CDR1 LGHDT, CDR2 YNNKEL (reference sequence). Trimming pared 2 bases from V and 1 base from J, leaving 5 bases between. The length of the CDR3 is 14 residues. The CDR3 sequence is CASSQRLNTGELFF. The CDR3 nucleotides read TGTGCCAGCAGCCAACGGTTGAACACCGGGGAGCTGTTTTTT.

The gene calls are TRBV27 and TRBJ2-1; a weak D match, TRBD2 (6 bases). The CDR3 spans 15 residues. Deletions cut 7 bases from V and 10 bases from J, with 23 bases between. Germline assignment: CDR1 MNHEY and CDR2 SMNVEV (reference sequence). CDR3 bases: TGTGCCAGCACCTCAGGCGGACTCGGGGGTGGGGAGCAGTTCTTC. Its protein is CASTSGGLGGGEQFF.

The chain is built from TRBV23-1 and TRBJ1-6; D uncertain. TRBV23-1 is labeled an ORF, and its function is uncertain. The CDR3 has 14 amino acids. The V end was cut by 6 bases, the J end by 5 bases, with 11 bases between. The CDR3 loop reads CASRIKSDNSPLHF. CDR3 bases: TGCGCCAGCAGGATAAAGTCAGATAATTCACCCCTCCACTTT.

This rearrangement joins TRBV6-6 to TRBJ2-6; TRBD2 is a possible D gene (6 bases). Deletions cut 5 bases from V and 4 bases from J, with 18 bases between. The germline V gene encodes CDR1 MNHNY and CDR2 SVGAGI (reference sequence). The CDR3 sequence is 17 residues long. CDR3 residues: CASSPREGRLGANVLTF. The CDR3 DNA reads TGTGCCAGCAGTCCCCGTGAGGGGAGGTTGGGGGCCAACGTCCTGACTTTC.

The chain has TRBV12-3 or TRBV12-4 and TRBJ1-5, with D possibly TRBD1 on 5 matching bases. The CDR3 is 13 residues long. Trimming cost V 3 bases and J 7 bases, with 10 bases left between them. The CDR3 DNA is TGTGCCAGCAGTTTTGGGCGGGGCCAGCCCCAGCATTTT. Encoded protein: CASSFGRGQPQHF.

CDR3 protein: CASSQTVNTEAFF. CDR3 in DNA: TGTGCCAGCAGCCAGACAGTAAACACTGAAGCTTTCTTT. The rearrangement uses TRBV11-3 and TRBJ1-1, with D tentatively TRBD1 (5 bases). Per the germline V gene, CDR1 is SGHNT and CDR2 is YENEEA. The V and J ends lost 5 bases and 2 bases respectively, with 9 bases between them. The CDR3 runs 13 residues.

The chain combines TRBV4-1 with TRBJ1-2; D is possibly TRBD1 (6 bases). The CDR3 is 13 residues long. Germline assignment: CDR1 MGHRA and CDR2 YSYEKL. Trimming left V 3 bases short and J 4 bases short, with 9 bases between. Here the CDR3 reads CASSQGTTYGYTF. The CDR3, as DNA: TGCGCCAGCAGCCAGGGGACAACCTATGGCTACACCTTC.

This sequence joins TRBV28 and TRBJ1-6, with D maybe TRBD1 (5 bases). Germline CDR1 reads MDHEN; CDR2 reads SYDVKM. CDR3 length: 17 amino acids. V shed 6 bases and J shed 0 bases, with 15 bases lying between them. CDR3 DNA: TGTGCCAGCAGCTCAGACAGTCATAGCTCCTATAATTCACCCCTCCACTTT. The encoded protein is CASSSDSHSSYNSPLHF.

In the case of this clone: Other DNA sequences from this sample encode an identical CDR3 as well. V is TRBV5-1 and J is TRBJ1-1; no clear D gene. This CDR3 comprises 13 residues. Germline CDR1 is SGHRS and CDR2 is YFSETQ. The germline V and J ends were trimmed by 1 base and 3 bases, with 7 bases remaining between them. The chain's CDR3 is CASSLSGDTEAFF. CDR3 coding DNA: TGCGCCAGCAGCTTGTCAGGCGACACTGAAGCTTTCTTT.

This chain joins TRBV6-5 and TRBJ1-5; a weak D match, TRBD1 (5 bases). This CDR3 is 14 amino acids long. Trimming stripped 6 bases from V and 3 bases from J, with 12 bases between. Per germline, CDR1 MNHEY and CDR2 SVGAGI. This chain's CDR3 is CASRTGPLNQPQHF. CDR3 bases: TGTGCCAGCAGAACAGGCCCGCTCAATCAGCCCCAGCATTTT.

J is TRBJ2-1 and V is TRBV5-1; 7 bases agree with TRBD1. The CDR3 covers 15 residues. V was pared by 2 bases and J by 3 bases, with 5 bases of the junction left unmatched. From germline, CDR1 is SGHRS and CDR2 YFSETQ. As DNA, the CDR3 is TGCGCCAGCAGCTTTACAGGGGAAGGCTACAATGAGCAGTTCTTC. Translation: CASSFTGEGYNEQFF. The entire variable domain, with the rest obtained from reference TRBV5-1 and TRBJ2-1, is as follows: KAGVTQTPRYLIKTRGQQVTLSCSPISGHRSVSWYQQTPGQGLQFLFEYFSETQRNKGNFPGRFSGRQFSNSRSEMNVSTLELGDSALYLCASSFTGEGYNEQFFGPGTRLTVL.

V gene TRBV7-9 combines with J gene TRBJ1-2; a possible D gene is TRBD1 (5 bases). Germline V gene sequence: CDR1 SEHNR, CDR2 FQNEAQ (reference sequence). The CDR3 is made up of 16 amino acids. Trimming left V 5 bases short and J 4 bases short, with 20 bases between. The CDR3 coding sequence is TGTGCCAGCAGCAGCCGGGACCCCGGGAGCGGCTATGGCTACACCTTC. Protein product: CASSSRDPGSGYGYTF.

This chain uses TRBV19 with TRBJ1-5; no firm D call. Germline V gives CDR1 LNHDA, CDR2 SQIVND (reference sequence). CDR3 size: 16 residues. Trimming cost V 8 bases and J 2 bases, with 19 bases left between them. The CDR3 nucleotides are TGTGCCAGTCGGAGGCGCTTGGTGGCAGGCAATCAGCCCCAGCATTTT. It codes for CASRRRLVAGNQPQHF.

V usage is TRBV29-1 and J usage is TRBJ2-1; 10 bases line up with TRBD1. The CDR3 extends over 12 amino acids. Per germline, CDR1 SQVTM and CDR2 ANQGSEA. CDR3 nucleotide sequence: TGCAGTGGGACAGGGGATTACAATGAGCAGTTCTTC. Protein product: CSGTGDYNEQFF.

This chain uses TRBV6-2 or TRBV6-3 with TRBJ2-2; 7 positions match TRBD1. Germline CDR1 and CDR2: MNHEY and SVGEGT. This CDR3 has 13 amino acids. The trim removed 5 bases at V and 5 bases at J, leaving 2 bases unmatched. The CDR3 nucleotides read TGTGCCAGCAGTGACAGGGTTACCGGGGAGCTGTTTTTT. It codes for CASSDRVTGELFF.

This clone has a handful of counts. The DNA for the CDR3 is TGTGCCAGCATTGAGACAGGGGGCCCTAATGAAAAACTGTTTTTT. Its translation: CASIETGGPNEKLFF. This chain connects TRBV2 to TRBJ1-4, with 10 nucleotides matching TRBD1. Germline V gene data show CDR1 as SNHLY and CDR2 as FYNNEI. V gave up 7 bases and J gave up 3 bases; unmatched junction bases: 5. The CDR3 consists of 15 residues. Full variable domain (remainder filled in from reference TRBV2 and TRBJ1-4): EPEVTQTPSHQVTQMGQEVILRCVPISNHLYFYWYRQILGQKVEFLVSFYNNEISEKSEIFDDQFSVERPDGSNFTLKIRSTKLEDSAMYFCASIETGGPNEKLFFGSGTQLSVL.

The chain uses TRBV7-9 and TRBJ2-3; D is uncertain. Germline values: CDR1 SEHNR, CDR2 FQNEAQ (reference sequence). This CDR3 is built from 14 residues. V lost 3 bases and J lost 2, with 9 bases in between. CDR3 sequence (DNA): TGTGCCAGCAGCTTCCAAGCACCCACAGATACGCAGTATTTT. This codes for CASSFQAPTDTQYF.